This TCR beta chain was sequenced in a study of shared clonotypes between healthy human individuals. For the study at large: Each donor contributed plates that comprised three CD4 naive, three CD4 memory, two CD8 naive and one CD8 memory.

As regards this clone: Its antigen is as yet unknown.

Assay: immunoSEQ multiplex PCR; the TCRdb copy retains only in-frame clones and omits some. The sample has 2 million to 3 million clones, 80% to 95% seen once. Each sample came from a Caucasian adult donor living in Nashville, Tennessee. The study, taken as a whole, reports: Naive subsets, compared against memory subsets, generally had larger estimated richness values. Read depth was anticipated to influence clonotype sharing among donors.

Trimming removed 3 bases from V and 1 base from J; junction bases left unmatched: 8. The germline gives CDR1 SGHTA, CDR2 FQGTGA. The CDR3 runs 19 residues. Sequencing input: naive CD4+ T cells from PBMCs. Subset: CD45RA+ positively selected. This TCR was sampled from a man between 18 and 35 years old in good health. Some clones in this sample may be carry-over from other donors' samples. The gene calls are TRBV7-3 and TRBJ2-1; 14 positions agree with TRBD2. In nucleotides, the CDR3 is TGTGCCAGCAGCTTCGGGACTAGCGGGAGAGGAGGTTCCTACAATGAGCAGTTCTTC. Protein product: CASSFGTSGRGGSYNEQFF.